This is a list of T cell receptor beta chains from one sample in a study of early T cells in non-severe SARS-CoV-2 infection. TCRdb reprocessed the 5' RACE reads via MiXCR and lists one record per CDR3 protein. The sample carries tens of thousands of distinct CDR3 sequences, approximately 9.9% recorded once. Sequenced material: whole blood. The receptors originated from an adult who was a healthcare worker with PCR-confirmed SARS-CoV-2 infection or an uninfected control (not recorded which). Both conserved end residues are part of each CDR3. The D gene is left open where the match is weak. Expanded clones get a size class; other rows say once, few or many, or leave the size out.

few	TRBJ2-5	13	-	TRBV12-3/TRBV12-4	TGTGCCAGCAGATCCGTATTGGGAGAGACCCAGTACTTC	CASRSVLGETQYF
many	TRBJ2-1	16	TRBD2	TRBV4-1	TGCGCCAGCAGCCATGGACGGACTAGAGTTACTAATGAGCAGTTCTTC	CASSHGRTRVTNEQFF
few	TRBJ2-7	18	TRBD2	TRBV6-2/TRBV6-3	TGTGCCAGCAGGACCCAACTAGCGGGTAGTTTGTCGTCCTACGAGCAGTACTTC	CASRTQLAGSLSSYEQYF
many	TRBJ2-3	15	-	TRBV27	TGTGCCAGCATGGGTCACCCCATGGCCACAGATACGCAGTATTTT	CASMGHPMATDTQYF
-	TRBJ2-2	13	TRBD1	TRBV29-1	TGCAGCGTTAGGACAGGGGAGACCGGGGAGCTGTTTTTT	CSVRTGETGELFF
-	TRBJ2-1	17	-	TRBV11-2	TGTGCCAGCAGCTCTTACCGACGGGGAAGCTCCTACAATGAGCAGTTCTTC	CASSSYRRGSSYNEQFF
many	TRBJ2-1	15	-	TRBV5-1	TGCGCCAGCAGCTTTTTAGCGGACTCCTACAATGAGCAGTTCTTC	CASSFLADSYNEQFF
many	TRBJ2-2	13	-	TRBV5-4	TGTGCCAGCAGTTTTGGGAGGACCGGGGAGCTGTTTTTT	CASSFGRTGELFF
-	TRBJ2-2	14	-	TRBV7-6	TGTGCCAGCAGCGTGGGACAACCAACCGGGGAGCTGTTTTTT	CASSVGQPTGELFF
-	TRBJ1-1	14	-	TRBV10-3	TGTGCCATCAAGGAGGACACGGCGAACGCTGAAGCTTTCTTT	CAIKEDTANAEAFF
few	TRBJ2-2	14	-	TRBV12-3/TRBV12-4	TGTGCCAGCAGTTTAAGGGACCTCACCGGGGAGCTGTTTTTT	CASSLRDLTGELFF
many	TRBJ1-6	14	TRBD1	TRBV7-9	TGTGCCAGCGGAGCAATACAGGGGACTTCACCCCTCCACTTT	CASGAIQGTSPLHF
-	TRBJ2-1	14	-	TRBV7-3	TGTGCCAGCGGGCCCCCCAGGGGTCGTAATGAGCAGTTCTTC	CASGPPRGRNEQFF
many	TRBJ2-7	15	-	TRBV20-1	TGCAGTGCTAGAGATCGCATGGGCAGACTTCACGAGCAGTACTTC	CSARDRMGRLHEQYF
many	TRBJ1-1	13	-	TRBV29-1	TGCAGCGTTGTAACTTTCGGGAACACTGAAGCTTTCTTT	CSVVTFGNTEAFF
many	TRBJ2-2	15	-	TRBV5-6	TGTGCCAGCAGCTTATCGGGGGTTTACACCGGGGAGCTGTTTTTT	CASSLSGVYTGELFF
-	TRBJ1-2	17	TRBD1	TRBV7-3	TGTGCCAGCAGCTTAACAGGACAGGGCCCTGTGGGGAAAGGCTACACCTTC	CASSLTGQGPVGKGYTF
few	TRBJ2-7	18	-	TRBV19	TGTGCCAGTAGTATAGCGTCTTCTGAGACATCGAACTCCTACGAGCAGTACTTC	CASSIASSETSNSYEQYF
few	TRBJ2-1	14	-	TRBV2	TGTGCCAGCAGTGAATACATGGGGGTGGATGAGCAGTTCTTC	CASSEYMGVDEQFF
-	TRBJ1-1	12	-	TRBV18	TGTGCCAGCTCACCCGTACGGGGAGAAGCTTTCTTT	CASSPVRGEAFF
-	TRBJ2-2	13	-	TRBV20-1	TGCAGTGCTATTATGGCTCGTACCGGGGAGCTGTTTTTT	CSAIMARTGELFF
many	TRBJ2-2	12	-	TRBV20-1	TGCAGTGCGAGAGGGGTCACCGGGGAGCTGTTTTTT	CSARGVTGELFF
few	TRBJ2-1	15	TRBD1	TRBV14	TGTGCCAGCAGCCCTCAGACAGGGGGCTTAAATGAGCAGTTCTTC	CASSPQTGGLNEQFF
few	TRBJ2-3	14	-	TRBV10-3	TGTGCCATCGGCTCGGGGCTAGAGGCAGATACGCAGTATTTT	CAIGSGLEADTQYF
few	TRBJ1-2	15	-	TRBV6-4	TGTGCCAGCCAACTCGACAGTGCGTCTAACTATGGCTACACCTTC	CASQLDSASNYGYTF
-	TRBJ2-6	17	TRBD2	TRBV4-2	TGTGCCAGCAGCCGGGACGGGGGGAGATCTGGGGCCAACGTCCTGACTTTC	CASSRDGGRSGANVLTF
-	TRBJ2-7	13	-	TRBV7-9	TGTGCCAGCAGCCGGACAGTGGGCTACGAGCAGTACTTC	CASSRTVGYEQYF
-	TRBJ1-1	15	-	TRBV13	TGTGCCAGCAGCCAAGGGCTGGGGGACACAGCTCCAGCTTTCTTT	CASSQGLGDTAPAFF
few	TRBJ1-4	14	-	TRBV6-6	TGTGCCAGCAGACCCGGCCAAGCGAATGAAAAACTGTTTTTT	CASRPGQANEKLFF
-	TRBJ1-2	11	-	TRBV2	TGTGCCAGCAGTGCAGGGGACGGCTACACCTTC	CASSAGDGYTF
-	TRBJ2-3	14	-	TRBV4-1	TGCGCCAGCAGCCAAGTCGGTAGCACAGATACGCAGTATTTT	CASSQVGSTDTQYF
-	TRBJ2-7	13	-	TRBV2	TGTGCCAGCAGTGTTGGGGGGCCCTACGAGCAGTACTTC	CASSVGGPYEQYF
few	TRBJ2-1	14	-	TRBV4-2	TGTGCCAGCAGCCAAGATCGGCGGGATCGTGAGCAGTTCTTC	CASSQDRRDREQFF
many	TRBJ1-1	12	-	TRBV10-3	TGTGCCATCAGCTGGGACACCACTGAAGCTTTCTTT	CAISWDTTEAFF
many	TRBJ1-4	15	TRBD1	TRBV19	TGTGCCAGTAGTATTCGGACAGGGACTAATGAAAAACTGTTTTTT	CASSIRTGTNEKLFF
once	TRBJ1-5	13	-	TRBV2	TGTGCCAGCAGTGATAGGGAGAATCAGCCCCAGCATTTT	CASSDRENQPQHF
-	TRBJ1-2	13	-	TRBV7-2	TGTGCCAAAAGGACAGTATTTAACTATGGCTACACCTTC	CAKRTVFNYGYTF
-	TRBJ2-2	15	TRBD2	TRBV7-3	TGTGCCAGCGCTGCTAGCGGGGGAAACACCGGGGAGCTGTTTTTT	CASAASGGNTGELFF
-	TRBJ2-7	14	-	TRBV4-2	TGTGCCAGCAGCCATGTTCGGGACGCCTACGAGCAGTACTTC	CASSHVRDAYEQYF
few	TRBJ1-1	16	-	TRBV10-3	TGTGCCATCAGTGAGTCGCCGTACCCCAAGAACACTGAAGCTTTCTTT	CAISESPYPKNTEAFF
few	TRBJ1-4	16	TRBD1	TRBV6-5	TGTGCCAGCAGACCCCGTTGGGACAGAGAGTTTGAAAAACTGTTTTTT	CASRPRWDREFEKLFF